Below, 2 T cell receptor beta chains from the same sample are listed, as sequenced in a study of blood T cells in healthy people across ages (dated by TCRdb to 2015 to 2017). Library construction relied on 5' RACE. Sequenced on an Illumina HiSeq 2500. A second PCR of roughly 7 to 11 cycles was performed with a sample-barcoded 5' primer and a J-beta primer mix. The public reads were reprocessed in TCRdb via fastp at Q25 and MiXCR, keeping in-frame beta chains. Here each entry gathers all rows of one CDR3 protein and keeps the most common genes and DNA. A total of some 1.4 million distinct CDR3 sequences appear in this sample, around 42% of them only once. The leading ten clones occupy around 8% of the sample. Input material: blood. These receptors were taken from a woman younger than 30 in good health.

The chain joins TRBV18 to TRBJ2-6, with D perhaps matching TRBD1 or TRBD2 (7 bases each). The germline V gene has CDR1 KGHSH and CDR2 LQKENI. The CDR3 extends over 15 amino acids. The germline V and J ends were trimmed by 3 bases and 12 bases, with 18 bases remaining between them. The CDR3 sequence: CASSPLTGRGVVLTF. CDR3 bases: TGTGCCAGCTCACCGTTGACAGGGAGGGGAGTCGTCCTGACTTTC.

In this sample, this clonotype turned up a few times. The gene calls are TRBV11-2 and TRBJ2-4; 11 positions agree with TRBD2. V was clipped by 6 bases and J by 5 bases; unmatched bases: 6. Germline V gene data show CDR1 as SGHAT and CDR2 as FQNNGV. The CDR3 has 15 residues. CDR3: CASSPPGLAENIQYF. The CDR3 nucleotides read TGTGCCAGCAGTCCTCCGGGACTAGCGGAAAACATTCAGTACTTC. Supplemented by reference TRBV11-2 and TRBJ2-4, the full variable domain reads EAGVAQSPRYKIIEKRQSVAFWCNPISGHATLYWYQQILGQGPKLLIQFQNNGVVDDSQLPKDRFSAERLKGVDSTLKIQPAKLEDSAVYLCASSPPGLAENIQYFGAGTRLSVL.